This is a list of T cell receptor beta chains from one sample in a study of PD-L1 blockade in urothelial cancer. The assay was immunoSEQ multiplex PCR, and TCRdb's table has in-frame clones only and misses some. The sample holds about 88,000 clones, approximately 90% seen once. Sequencing used PBMCs, obtained around atezolizumab (anti-PD-L1) treatment. The source of these receptors is a man in his 60s with urothelial cancer. The CDR3 runs from the conserved cysteine through the conserved F or W. Fields, in order: J gene, D gene, clone size, V gene, CDR3 DNA, CDR3 protein. The D gene is left open where the match is weak. Some rows have no size entry. The others give once, few or many, or a class for an expanded clone.

>TRBJ2-2|TRBD1|.|TRBV7-2
TGTGCCAGCAGCTCCACAGGGGTTTGGGCCGGGGAGCTGTTTTTT
CASSSTGVWAGELFF
>TRBJ1-3|TRBD1|.|TRBV9
TGTGCCAGCAGCATTCGACAGGGATTCTCAGGAAACACCATATATTTT
CASSIRQGFSGNTIYF
>TRBJ1-1|TRBD1|.|TRBV4-3
TGCGCCAGCAGCCGGGACAGAAACACTGAAGCTTTCTTT
CASSRDRNTEAFF
>TRBJ2-1|.|.|TRBV7-3
TGTGCCAGCAGCCCGGGTAGGTTTACCACTTACAATGAGCAGTTCTTC
CASSPGRFTTYNEQFF
>TRBJ1-1|TRBD1|.|TRBV29-1
TGCAGCGCCTCGGAGGGACAGACTGAAGCTTTCTTT
CSASEGQTEAFF
>TRBJ2-7|TRBD2|.|TRBV6-1
TGTGCCAGCAGTGAATTTGGACTAGCGGGAGTGGTTCCGGGGGAGCAGTACTTC
CASSEFGLAGVVPGEQYF
>TRBJ1-3|.|.|TRBV18
TGTGCCAGCTCACCCGCCCCGGGTGTGGCAGAACGAAACACCATATATTTT
CASSPAPGVAERNTIYF
>TRBJ2-7|.|few|TRBV19
TGTGCCCTGAGGGGAGACTGGAGGGGCTCCTACGAGCAGTACTTC
CALRGDWRGSYEQYF
>TRBJ2-1|.|.|TRBV5-1
TGCGCCAGCAGCTTGTCCGGGAGTACCTACAATGAGCAGTTCTTC
CASSLSGSTYNEQFF
>TRBJ2-1|.|once|TRBV4-3
TGCGCCAGCAGCCAATCGTGGCAGCGCTACAATGAGCAGTTCTTC
CASSQSWQRYNEQFF
>TRBJ1-2|.|.|TRBV9
TGTGCCAGCAAGCACAGGGATAACTATGGCTACACCTTC
CASKHRDNYGYTF
>TRBJ2-5|TRBD1|.|TRBV2
TGTGCCACCTCCGGGACAGGGGCTGAGACCCAGTACTTC
CATSGTGAETQYF
>TRBJ2-6|TRBD1|.|TRBV19
TGTGCCAGTAGTAGACAGGGGGCGAGTGGGGCCAACGTCCTGACTTTC
CASSRQGASGANVLTF
>TRBJ2-7|.|.|TRBV5-4
TGTGCCAGCAGCTTGGCGAGGGTTGGCGAGCAGTACTTC
CASSLARVGEQYF
>TRBJ2-5|.|.|TRBV10-1
TGCGCCACCTCGGTCGAAGAGACCCAGTACTTC
CATSVEETQYF
>TRBJ2-7|TRBD2|once|TRBV4-2
TGTGCCAGCAGCCAACAAAGCGGGGGAGCCTACGAGCAGTACTTC
CASSQQSGGAYEQYF
>TRBJ1-1|TRBD1|.|TRBV6-1
TGTGCCAGCAGTGAAGTCGACAGGGAAAGGGCTGAAGCTTTCTTT
CASSEVDRERAEAFF
>TRBJ2-3|.|.|TRBV2
TGTGCCAGCAGTGCTCCCTCGGGCACAGATACGCAGTATTTT
CASSAPSGTDTQYF